This T cell receptor (beta chain) stems from a study of blood T cell repertoires in COVID-19. Study in general: COVID-19 samples, acute and convalescent, were from the United States, Italy and Spain.

Per the authors' pipeline: The authors estimated nucleated cell counts from reference gene primer amplification. Method: immunoSEQ multiplex PCR; TCRdb's copy keeps in-frame clones and lacks some. From that table come the V and J calls and clone size; the DNA was used to work out D and trimming. This table has about 98,000 clones, about 80% appearing once. The CDR3 runs 19 residues. V dropped 2 bases and J dropped 6; count of bases not matched to a gene: 17. Germline assignment: CDR1 LGHDT and CDR2 YNNKEL (reference sequence). V and J are TRBV3-1 (or the pseudogene TRBV3-2) and TRBJ2-2, with TRBD2 matching 8 bases. Sequenced: peripheral blood. This clonotype originated in a man in his sixties with acute or convalescent COVID-19. The CDR3: CASSQITSRSGRRSGELFF. The CDR3, as DNA: TGTGCCAGCAGCCAAATAACCAGCCGAAGCGGGAGAAGATCCGGGGAGCTGTTTTTT.